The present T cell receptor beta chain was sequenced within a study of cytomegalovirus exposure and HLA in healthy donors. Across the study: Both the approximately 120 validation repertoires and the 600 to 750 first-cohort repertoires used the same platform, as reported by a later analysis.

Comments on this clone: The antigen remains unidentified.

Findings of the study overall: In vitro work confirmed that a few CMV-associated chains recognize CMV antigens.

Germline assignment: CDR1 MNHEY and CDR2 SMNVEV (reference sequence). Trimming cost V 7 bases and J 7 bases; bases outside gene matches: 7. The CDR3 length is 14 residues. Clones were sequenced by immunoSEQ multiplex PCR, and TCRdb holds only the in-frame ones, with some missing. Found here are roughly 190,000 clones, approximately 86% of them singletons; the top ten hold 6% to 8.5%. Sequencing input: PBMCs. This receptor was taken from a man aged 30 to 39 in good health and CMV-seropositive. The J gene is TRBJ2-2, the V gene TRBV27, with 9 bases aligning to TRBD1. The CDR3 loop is CASTPGQGYGELFF. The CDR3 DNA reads TGTGCCAGCACCCCGGGACAGGGTTACGGGGAGCTGTTTTTT.